The clone carrying this T cell receptor (beta chain) occurred a few times. The antigen remains undetermined. The entry originates in a study of OX40 agonist ivuxolimab in advanced cancers. Study summary: An agonistic anti-OX40 (CD134) antibody, ivuxolimab, was used to treat the patients. In three patients, partial responses were observed, one with hepatocellular carcinoma and two with cutaneous melanoma. Patients received ivuxolimab, an intravenous treatment, every 2 weeks at 0.01 to 10 mg/kg. Study-wide results and limits: The study did not work out the antigen specificity of the expanded peripheral T cells.

V shed 6 bases and J shed 4 bases, with 15 bases lying between them. The CDR3 totals 15 residues. The germline V gene encodes CDR1 LGHNA and CDR2 YSLEER. Sequencing used immunoSEQ multiplex PCR; TCRdb keeps in-frame clones, though not all of them. The sample records roughly 76,000 clones, about 85% being singletons. Source: CD4+ or CD8+ T cells sorted from blood, taken in a trial of the OX40 agonist ivuxolimab. The clonotype comes from an adult with an advanced solid tumor such as melanoma, head and neck, liver or kidney cancer. This rearrangement joins TRBV4-3 to TRBJ1-4; D gene uncertain. The CDR3 is CASSSEMRFNEKLFF. The CDR3, as DNA: TGCGCCAGCAGTAGTGAAATGCGTTTTAATGAAAAACTGTTTTTT.